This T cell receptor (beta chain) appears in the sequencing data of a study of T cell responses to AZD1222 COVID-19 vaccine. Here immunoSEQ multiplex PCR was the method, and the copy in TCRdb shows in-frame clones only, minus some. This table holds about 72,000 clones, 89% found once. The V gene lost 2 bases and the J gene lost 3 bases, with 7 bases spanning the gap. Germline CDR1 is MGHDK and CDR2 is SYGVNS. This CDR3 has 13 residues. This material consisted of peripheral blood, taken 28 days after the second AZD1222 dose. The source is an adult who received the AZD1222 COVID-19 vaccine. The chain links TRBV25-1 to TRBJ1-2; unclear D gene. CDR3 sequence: CASSERRDYGYTF. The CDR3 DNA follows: TGTGCCAGCAGTGAAAGGAGGGACTATGGCTACACCTTC.